A selection of T cell receptor beta chains follows, all from one sample in a study of CD8 T cells in ankylosing spondylitis. TCRdb passed the 5' RACE reads through MiXCR, listing each CDR3 protein once. The sample includes some 220,000 distinct CDR3 sequences, about 10% of them seen just once. Sequenced material: blood, either unsorted or a sorted T cell fraction (not recorded which). The receptors here all came from a male donor with ankylosing spondylitis or in good health (not recorded which). Each CDR3 is given with its conserved first and last residue. Size is stated for part of the rows, as once, few or many counts, or as a class when the clone is expanded.

V gene | clone size | CDR3 protein
TRBV18 | few | CASSPWGNTEAFF
TRBV5-1 | many | CASSLAAGMNTEAFF
TRBV5-1 | many | CASSLVGFGDTQYF
TRBV12-3/TRBV12-4 | many | CASSSTVGNYEQYF
TRBV20-1 | many | CSARSGANVLTF
TRBV15 | many | CATSRDPGTAGHEQYF
TRBV30 | many | CAWSVGQGPNEQYF
TRBV5-1 | many | CASSPGTSGSRSSYNEQFF
TRBV30 | few | CAWSVDSRETQYF
TRBV12-3/TRBV12-4 | many | CASTWGARGTEAFF
TRBV30 | many | CAWSEGSPYEQYF
TRBV30 | many | CAWSRRSGSPQPEQFF
TRBV12-3/TRBV12-4 | many | CASSLGGSGNNEQFF
TRBV11-2 | many | CASRSSGSTDTQYF
TRBV5-1 | many | CASSRTVSGSTDTQYF
TRBV12-3/TRBV12-4 | few | CAICLASGLAGERQETQYF
TRBV3-1 | many | CASSVSGSGDTQYF
TRBV6-1 | . | CASQGTGAYEQYF
TRBV11-1 | . | CASSPGLAGTWAKNIQYF
TRBV6-1 | few | CASSEFGGSIQYF
TRBV7-9 | . | CASSTAGIQYF
TRBV30 | . | CAWSGDMGATDTGELFF
TRBV20-1 | many | CSAETNYGYTF
TRBV12-3/TRBV12-4 | many | CASRAAFGLGPQHF
TRBV5-1 | many | CASSVPDRDTGELFF
TRBV4-2 | many | CASSQQQGGDTEAFF
TRBV12-3/TRBV12-4 | many | CASSNIPGQGVDGYTF
TRBV4-1 | . | CASSLEGGGGGASVLTF
TRBV14 | many | CASSQEWAGMNTEAFF
TRBV3-1 | many | CASSQDGGSGSGNEQFF
TRBV4-2 | many | CASSQSRYEQYF
TRBV2 | few | CASRVSYEQYF
TRBV30 | . | CAWARGNEQFF
TRBV5-1 | many | CASSSGQGLGTEAFF
TRBV12-3/TRBV12-4 | many | CASTLGETQYF
TRBV25-1 | many | CASSESGQGQETQYF
TRBV29-1 | many | CSVLAGVPTDTQYF
TRBV7-9 | few | CASSLYQGTNEQFF
TRBV20-1 | many | CSAIRAGGNEQFF
TRBV6-5 | many | CASRGEATQYF
TRBV4-1 | . | CASSQDATARQPQHF
TRBV6-2/TRBV6-3 | . | CASSYDVGYYNEQFF
TRBV14 | . | CASSRRSGANVLTF
TRBV29-1 | many | CSGGSSNGNEQFF
TRBV2 | many | CASSVGEGQGTEAFF
TRBV20-1 | many | CSAPEDSTDTQYF
TRBV20-1 | many | CSALGVGGDEQYF
TRBV5-1 | many | CASSLDSYNSPLHF